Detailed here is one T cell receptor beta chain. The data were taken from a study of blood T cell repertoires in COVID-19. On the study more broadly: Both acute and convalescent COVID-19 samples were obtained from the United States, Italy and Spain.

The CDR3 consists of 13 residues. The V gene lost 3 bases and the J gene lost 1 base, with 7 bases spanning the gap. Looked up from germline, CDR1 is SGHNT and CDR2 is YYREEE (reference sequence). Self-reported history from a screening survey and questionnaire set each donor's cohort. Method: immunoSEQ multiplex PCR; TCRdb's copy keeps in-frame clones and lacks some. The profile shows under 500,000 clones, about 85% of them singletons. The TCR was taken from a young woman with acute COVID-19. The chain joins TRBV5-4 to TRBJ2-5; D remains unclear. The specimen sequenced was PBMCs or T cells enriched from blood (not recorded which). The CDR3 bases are TGTGCCAGCAGCTACACAGTCCAAGAGACCCAGTACTTC. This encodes CASSYTVQETQYF.